The clone carrying this TCR beta chain appeared once. Per the authors' pipeline: By means of reference gene primer amplification, nucleated cell counts were estimated. Clones were read by immunoSEQ multiplex PCR, and TCRdb kept only the in-frame ones, dropping some. D and trimming were read from the DNA, whereas the V and J calls and clone size are those reported in that table. The sample has 150,000 to 200,000 clones, about 88% seen once. This specimen belongs to a study of blood T cell repertoires in COVID-19. Study information: Sources were T cells, B-cell-depleted T cells, or PBMCs; the material itself was cDNA or gDNA.

Germline V gene data show CDR1 as SQVTM and CDR2 as ANQGSEA. V lost 6 bases to trimming and J lost 0 bases; unmatched junction nucleotides: 2. The length of the CDR3 is 14 residues. The receptor was isolated from a human donor in a cohort sampled during active COVID-19. The sequencing sample was made of peripheral blood. The J gene is TRBJ1-6, the V gene TRBV29-1; TRBD1 agrees at 7 bases. Written as DNA, the CDR3 is TGCAGCGTGCGGGACAGCTCCTATAATTCACCCCTCCACTTT. The encoded protein is CSVRDSSYNSPLHF.